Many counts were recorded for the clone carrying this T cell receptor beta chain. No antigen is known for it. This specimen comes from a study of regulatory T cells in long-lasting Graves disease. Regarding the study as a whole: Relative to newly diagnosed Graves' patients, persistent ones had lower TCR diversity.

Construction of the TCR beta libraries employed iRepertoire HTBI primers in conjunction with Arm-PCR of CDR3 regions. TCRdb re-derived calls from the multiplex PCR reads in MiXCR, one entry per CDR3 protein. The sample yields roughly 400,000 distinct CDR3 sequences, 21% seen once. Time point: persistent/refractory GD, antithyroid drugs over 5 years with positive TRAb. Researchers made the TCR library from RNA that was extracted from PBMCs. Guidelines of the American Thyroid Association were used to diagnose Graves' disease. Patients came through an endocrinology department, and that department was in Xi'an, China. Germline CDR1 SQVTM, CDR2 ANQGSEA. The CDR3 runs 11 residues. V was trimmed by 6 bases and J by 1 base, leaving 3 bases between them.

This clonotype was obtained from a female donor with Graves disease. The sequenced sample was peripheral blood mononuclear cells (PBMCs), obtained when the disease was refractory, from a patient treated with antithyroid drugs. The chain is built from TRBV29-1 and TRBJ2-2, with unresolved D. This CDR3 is CSVENTGELFF. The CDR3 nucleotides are TGCAGCGTCGAGAACACCGGGGAGCTGTTTTTT.